This T cell receptor (beta chain) was sequenced in a study of blood T cell repertoires in COVID-19. Whole-study context: Researchers got acute and convalescent COVID-19 samples from the United States, Italy and Spain.

Per the original data handling: Amplified reference gene primers provided the basis for estimating nucleated cell counts. The protocol was immunoSEQ multiplex PCR, while the TCRdb copy is restricted to in-frame clones and leaves out a portion. The D gene and trimming were derived from the DNA, and the V and J assignments and clone size from that table. Of 150,000 to 200,000 clones listed, roughly nine tenths are singletons. In this sample, this clone turned up once. The V segment lost 3 bases and the J segment 6 bases; nucleotides outside the gene matches: 8. Germline CDR1 and CDR2: SNHLY and FYNNEI. The CDR3 consists of 16 residues.

This rearrangement joins TRBV2 to TRBJ2-3, with TRBD2 matching 11 bases. The sample comprised peripheral blood. The clonotype was recovered from a man between 35 and 55 years old with acute or convalescent COVID-19. This chain's CDR3 is CASSEIAGGTRDTQYF. The CDR3 region has the DNA TGTGCCAGCAGTGAGATAGCGGGGGGGACCCGGGATACGCAGTATTTT.